This TCR beta chain came from a study of control samples from healthy donors and cancer patients. Measured with immunoSEQ multiplex PCR; TCRdb has only the in-frame clones, and not every one. The sample gives over 100,000 clones, about nine tenths of which show up once; around 2.5% is in the top ten. The CDR3 covers 17 residues. Germline loops: CDR1 SGHDT, CDR2 YYEEEE. The V end lost 0 bases, the J end lost 3 bases, and 13 bases lay between the germline ends. The chain recombines TRBV5-6 with TRBJ1-6; no clear D gene. The TCR originated in a man aged 40-49 years in good health. The sequenced sample consisted of blood. The CDR3: CASSLVGPMGYNSPLHF. The CDR3 nucleotides are TGTGCCAGCAGCTTGGTCGGGCCGATGGGCTATAATTCACCCCTCCACTTT.